This is a list of T cell receptor beta chains from one sample in a study of brain metastases from non-small cell lung cancer. TCRdb's copy holds only in-frame clones and misses some; the assay was immunoSEQ multiplex PCR. Among about 4,100 clones listed, about 90% were seen once. The sequenced sample consisted of primary lung tumor tissue. The receptors stem from a donor at least 40 years old with non-small cell lung cancer. The CDR3 runs from the conserved cysteine through the conserved F or W. Each record gives: clone size, V gene, D gene, J gene, CDR3 protein, CDR3 DNA. D genes are given only for firm matches. Size tells how often a clone was seen (once, few, many) or the class of an expanded clone, and some rows leave it out.

abundance: -; v_gene: TRBV7-9; d_gene: TRBD2; j_gene: TRBJ2-5; CDR3aa: CASSLVAGLTSQYF; CDR3nt: TGTGCCAGCAGCTTAGTAGCGGGACTCACCTCTCAGTACTTC
abundance: -; v_gene: TRBV7-2; d_gene: -; j_gene: TRBJ2-1; CDR3aa: CASSLVRNLGGNEQFF; CDR3nt: TGTGCCAGCAGCTTAGTAAGGAACCTAGGGGGTAATGAGCAGTTCTTC
abundance: few; v_gene: TRBV5-4; d_gene: TRBD2; j_gene: TRBJ2-7; CDR3aa: CASSPQAGGEEYF; CDR3nt: TGTGCCAGCAGCCCCCAAGCGGGGGGGGAGGAGTACTTC
abundance: -; v_gene: TRBV19; d_gene: -; j_gene: TRBJ1-2; CDR3aa: CATRAEASFGYTF; CDR3nt: TGTGCCACCAGAGCCGAGGCGTCTTTTGGCTACACCTTC
abundance: -; v_gene: TRBV11-3; d_gene: -; j_gene: TRBJ2-2; CDR3aa: CASSPGWAGRSGELFF; CDR3nt: TGTGCCAGCAGCCCCGGCTGGGCAGGGAGGTCCGGGGAGCTGTTTTTT
abundance: -; v_gene: TRBV6-2/TRBV6-3; d_gene: -; j_gene: TRBJ1-1; CDR3aa: CASRPRGESEAFF; CDR3nt: TGTGCCAGCCGCCCTCGGGGGGAGAGTGAAGCTTTCTTT
abundance: -; v_gene: TRBV10-3; d_gene: -; j_gene: TRBJ1-2; CDR3aa: CAISGGGQVDGYTF; CDR3nt: TGTGCCATCAGTGGTGGCGGGCAGGTGGATGGCTACACCTTC
abundance: -; v_gene: TRBV7-6; d_gene: -; j_gene: TRBJ2-6; CDR3aa: CASSRRGLSEANVLTF; CDR3nt: TGTGCCAGCAGTCGGCGGGGCCTCTCTGAGGCCAACGTCCTGACTTTC
abundance: once; v_gene: TRBV2; d_gene: -; j_gene: TRBJ2-2; CDR3aa: CASSQVKGGAGELFF; CDR3nt: TGTGCCAGCAGTCAGGTCAAGGGGGGGGCCGGGGAGCTGTTTTTT
abundance: -; v_gene: TRBV10-2; d_gene: TRBD1; j_gene: TRBJ1-2; CDR3aa: CASTPNRGGYTF; CDR3nt: TGCGCCAGCACCCCTAACAGGGGCGGCTACACCTTC